What follows is one T cell receptor beta chain and its context. The target antigen is unknown. V lost 5 bases, J lost 10 bases, and 21 bases lay in between. Germline V gene sequence: CDR1 MGHRA, CDR2 YSYEKL. The CDR3 is 15 amino acids. RNA was extracted with the RNeasy kit, and a quantity of roughly 0.45 to 1 ug was reverse transcribed using random hexamers. Across 54 Vbeta and 13 Jbeta, immunoSEQ multiplex PCR amplified TCR beta CDR3. One entry per CDR3 protein, called by TCRdb with MiXCR from the immunoSEQ multiplex PCR reads. The sample lists tens of thousands of distinct CDR3 sequences; 95% to 96% were seen once. TEMRA cells were FACS-enriched, while CD8+ and CD4+ T cells were negatively isolated. The data originate from a study of CD8 T cells in Susac syndrome. In the study overall: Patients with Susac syndrome, at blood draw, were therapy-naive, on corticosteroids, or on intravenous immunoglobulin alone. Study outcomes and limitations: The peak of CD8+ clonal expansion in Susac was seen in TEMRA cells and active patients.

The rearrangement uses TRBV4-1 and TRBJ2-1; D unresolved. This TCR was recovered from a human donor with Susac syndrome. The source material was CD8+ T cells from PBMCs. In nucleotides, the CDR3 is TGCGCCAGCAGCGCCCAAAGTACTGGGCGTGAGGAGCAGTTCTTC. This encodes CASSAQSTGREEQFF.